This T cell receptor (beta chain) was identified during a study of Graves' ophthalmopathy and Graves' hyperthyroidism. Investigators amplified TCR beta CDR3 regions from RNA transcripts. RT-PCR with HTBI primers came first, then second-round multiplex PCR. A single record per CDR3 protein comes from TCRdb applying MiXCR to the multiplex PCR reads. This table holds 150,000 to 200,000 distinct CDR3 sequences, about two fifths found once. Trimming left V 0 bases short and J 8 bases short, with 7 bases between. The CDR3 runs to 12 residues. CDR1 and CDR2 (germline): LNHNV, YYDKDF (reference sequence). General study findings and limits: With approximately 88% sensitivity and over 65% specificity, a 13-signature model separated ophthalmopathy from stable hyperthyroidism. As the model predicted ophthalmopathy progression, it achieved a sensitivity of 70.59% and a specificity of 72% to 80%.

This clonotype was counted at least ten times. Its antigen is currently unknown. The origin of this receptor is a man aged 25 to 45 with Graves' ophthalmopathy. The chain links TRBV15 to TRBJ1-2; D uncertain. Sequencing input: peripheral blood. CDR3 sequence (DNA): TGTGCCACCAGCAGAGACCAAGGGGGCTACACCTTC. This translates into CATSRDQGGYTF.